The rows below give T cell receptor beta chains drawn from one sample of a study of CD8+CD57+ T cells in acquired aplastic anemia. TCRdb processed the reads anew with MiXCR; each CDR3 protein has one entry. The data show 180,000 or so distinct CDR3 sequences, approximately 48% seen once. Sample: sorted CD4+, CD8+, or CD8+CD57+ T cells (not recorded which) from PBMCs. These receptors were taken from a human donor with aplastic anemia. Both conserved end residues are part of each CDR3. D genes are given only for firm matches. Clone size is given for some rows only: seen once, a few or many times, or a class if the clone is expanded.

cdr3_length	d_call	v_call	clone_size	j_call	cdr3_aa	cdr3_nt
15	-	TRBV2	-	TRBJ2-5	CASSLGARYQETQYF	TGTGCCAGCAGTTTAGGTGCCAGGTACCAAGAGACCCAGTACTTC
14	-	TRBV2	many	TRBJ1-1	CASTFASTNTEAFF	TGTGCCAGCACATTTGCTTCGACGAACACTGAAGCTTTCTTT
15	-	TRBV19	-	TRBJ1-6	CASSMVRDGDSPLHF	TGTGCCAGTAGTATGGTAAGGGATGGTGACTCACCCCTCCACTTT
12	-	TRBV7-8	-	TRBJ1-6	CASSPGDSPLHF	TGTGCCAGCAGCCCGGGGGATTCACCCCTCCACTTT
13	TRBD1	TRBV12-3/TRBV12-4	many	TRBJ1-5	CASRGTGNQPQHF	TGTGCCAGCAGGGGGACAGGCAATCAGCCCCAGCATTTT
15	TRBD1	TRBV19	-	TRBJ2-7	CASSIVGQGSYEQYF	TGTGCCAGTAGTATAGTAGGACAGGGATCCTACGAGCAGTACTTC
15	TRBD1	TRBV7-2	-	TRBJ2-7	CASSFAGTGKYEQYF	TGTGCCAGCAGCTTCGCCGGGACAGGGAAGTACGAGCAGTACTTC
13	-	TRBV11-3	-	TRBJ2-3	CASSWYRADTQYF	TGTGCCAGCAGCTGGTACAGGGCAGATACGCAGTATTTT
16	TRBD1	TRBV11-2	-	TRBJ1-2	CASSFLTGTPNYGYTF	TGTGCCAGCAGCTTCCTGACAGGGACGCCTAACTATGGCTACACCTTC
15	TRBD1	TRBV6-1	many	TRBJ2-2	CASRPGTGSNGELFF	TGTGCCAGCAGACCCGGGACAGGGAGTAACGGGGAGCTGTTTTTT
15	TRBD2	TRBV7-2	-	TRBJ2-5	CASSRNGGLAETQYF	TGTGCCAGCAGCCGCAATGGGGGACTAGCGGAGACCCAGTACTTC
13	-	TRBV29-1	-	TRBJ2-7	CSVADRHSYEQYF	TGCAGCGTGGCAGACAGGCATTCCTACGAGCAGTACTTC
13	TRBD1	TRBV19	many	TRBJ1-1	CASRGGTAVEAFF	TGTGCCAGTAGGGGAGGGACAGCCGTTGAAGCTTTCTTT
12	-	TRBV7-3	-	TRBJ2-2	CASLHDTGELFF	TGTGCCAGCCTCCATGACACCGGGGAGCTGTTTTTT
14	-	TRBV7-6	-	TRBJ2-5	CASSLGLGQETQYF	TGTGCCAGCAGCTTAGGGCTGGGGCAAGAGACCCAGTACTTC
16	TRBD2	TRBV4-3	many	TRBJ2-3	CASSQQLAGSTDTQYF	TGCGCCAGCAGCCAACAACTAGCGGGCAGCACAGATACGCAGTATTTT
12	-	TRBV19	-	TRBJ2-1	CASSDRYNEQFF	TGTGCCAGTAGTGACCGGTACAATGAGCAGTTCTTC
15	-	TRBV2	many	TRBJ2-3	CASSDDLTSTDTQYF	TGTGCCAGCAGTGATGACCTCACCAGCACAGATACGCAGTATTTT
13	-	TRBV19	many	TRBJ2-5	CASGRGSSETQYF	TGTGCCAGTGGTAGGGGATCTTCAGAGACCCAGTACTTC
17	-	TRBV6-1	few	TRBJ1-6	CASSERSQSSYNSPLHF	TGTGCCAGCAGTGAACGATCACAGAGCTCCTATAATTCACCCCTCCACTTT
16	TRBD1	TRBV29-1	-	TRBJ1-2	CSVGVAGGIANYGYTF	TGCAGCGTTGGGGTAGCAGGGGGGATAGCTAACTATGGCTACACCTTC
11	-	TRBV7-2	-	TRBJ1-1	CASTLGTEAFF	TGTGCCAGCACCCTCGGGACTGAAGCTTTCTTT
15	TRBD1	TRBV20-1	-	TRBJ1-6	CSARDRDLINSPLHF	TGCAGTGCTAGGGACAGGGACTTGATAAATTCACCCCTCCACTTT
16	TRBD2	TRBV4-1	-	TRBJ2-5	CASSQGPAGGLETQYF	TGCGCCAGCAGCCAAGGTCCAGCGGGGGGGCTAGAGACCCAGTACTTC
15	TRBD2	TRBV2	-	TRBJ2-2	CASSELAGGAGELFF	TGTGCCAGCAGTGAACTAGCGGGAGGCGCCGGGGAGCTGTTTTTT
11	-	TRBV20-1	-	TRBJ1-1	CSATRGAEAFF	TGCAGTGCTACCAGGGGTGCTGAAGCTTTCTTT
13	-	TRBV15	-	TRBJ2-1	CATSRGANNEQFF	TGTGCCACCAGCAGGGGGGCCAACAATGAGCAGTTCTTC
13	-	TRBV27	-	TRBJ1-3	CASSLDPRNTIYF	TGTGCCAGCAGTTTAGATCCCCGAAACACCATATATTTT
13	-	TRBV30	many	TRBJ1-2	CAWSGGSSYGYTF	TGTGCCTGGAGTGGGGGGTCCTCCTATGGCTACACCTTC
13	-	TRBV29-1	many	TRBJ2-1	CSVEVPGSNEQFF	TGCAGCGTTGAAGTCCCGGGCTCCAATGAGCAGTTCTTC
14	TRBD2	TRBV6-1	-	TRBJ2-3	CASSRAGAIYTQYF	TGTGCCAGCAGTCGAGCGGGGGCCATCTATACGCAGTATTTT
15	-	TRBV2	-	TRBJ1-2	CASSGVTPANYGYTF	TGTGCCAGCAGTGGTGTGACACCCGCTAACTATGGCTACACCTTC
14	-	TRBV2	-	TRBJ2-3	CASTLTRDTDTQYF	TGTGCCAGCACCTTGACCAGGGACACAGATACGCAGTATTTT
15	-	TRBV20-1	few	TRBJ2-5	CSAPRRGAGQETQYF	TGCAGTGCTCCGCGCCGGGGGGCAGGCCAAGAGACCCAGTACTTC
14	-	TRBV6-5	-	TRBJ2-5	CASSFTGSRETQYF	TGTGCCAGCAGTTTCACAGGCTCGCGAGAGACCCAGTACTTC
13	-	TRBV7-9	-	TRBJ2-2	CASRLGISGELFF	TGTGCCAGCAGGCTCGGGATTTCCGGGGAGCTGTTTTTT
13	TRBD1	TRBV20-1	-	TRBJ1-5	CSARETGDQPQHF	TGCAGTGCTAGAGAAACAGGGGATCAGCCCCAGCATTTT
15	-	TRBV5-1	-	TRBJ2-3	CASSLESPRTDTQYF	TGCGCCAGCAGCTTGGAGTCCCCGCGGACAGATACGCAGTATTTT
15	TRBD2	TRBV2	-	TRBJ2-7	CASRTTRGGPYEQYF	TGTGCCAGCAGGACCACTCGCGGGGGGCCCTACGAGCAGTACTTC
14	-	TRBV30	many	TRBJ2-1	CALRVSGRGNEQFF	TGTGCCTTACGGGTAAGCGGAAGAGGGAATGAGCAGTTCTTC
15	-	TRBV27	-	TRBJ1-5	CASSLSSGVIQPQHF	TGTGCCAGCAGTTTATCCTCAGGGGTAATTCAGCCCCAGCATTTT
18	TRBD1	TRBV4-2	-	TRBJ1-1	CASSQATARTGRNAEAFF	TGTGCCAGCAGCCAAGCAACGGCCCGGACAGGGAGGAACGCTGAAGCTTTCTTT
14	-	TRBV5-1	-	TRBJ1-1	CASSAAGQNTEALF	TGCGCCAGCAGTGCGGCGGGCCAGAACACTGAAGCTCTCTTT
14	-	TRBV18	many	TRBJ1-1	CASSPLFGNTEAFF	TGTGCCAGCTCACCTCTCTTCGGGAACACTGAAGCTTTCTTT
13	-	TRBV19	few	TRBJ2-7	CASSYQASYEQYF	TGTGCCAGTAGTTACCAGGCCTCCTACGAGCAGTACTTC
14	-	TRBV7-2	-	TRBJ1-2	CASSIAGPNYGYTF	TGTGCCAGCAGCATAGCAGGCCCCAACTATGGCTACACCTTC
15	TRBD1	TRBV6-1	-	TRBJ1-2	CASSRGQGSIYGYTF	TGTGCCAGCAGCAGGGGACAGGGCTCCATCTATGGCTACACCTTC
10	TRBD1	TRBV2	-	TRBJ1-1	CATRQGEAFF	TGTGCCACCCGACAGGGTGAAGCTTTCTTT
11	-	TRBV5-6	many	TRBJ2-7	CASSLMDEQYF	TGTGCCAGCAGCTTGATGGACGAGCAGTACTTC
14	-	TRBV7-9	many	TRBJ2-5	CASSLMTVQETQYF	TGTGCCAGCAGCTTAATGACAGTCCAAGAGACCCAGTACTTC
13	-	TRBV4-2	many	TRBJ1-1	CASSQDTYTEAFF	TGTGCCAGCAGCCAAGATACTTACACTGAAGCTTTCTTT
12	-	TRBV29-1	few	TRBJ1-1	CSVGDAASEAFF	TGCAGCGTTGGGGATGCGGCGAGTGAAGCTTTCTTT
16	TRBD1	TRBV19	many	TRBJ1-1	CASRQTGGAKNTEAFF	TGTGCCAGTAGGCAAACAGGGGGCGCGAAGAACACTGAAGCTTTCTTT
13	-	TRBV10-3	-	TRBJ1-2	CAISVQEGYGYTF	TGTGCCATCAGTGTGCAGGAAGGGTATGGCTACACCTTC
13	-	TRBV4-1	-	TRBJ2-7	CASSQGGTYEQYF	TGCGCCAGCAGCCAAGGGGGCACCTACGAGCAGTACTTC
13	-	TRBV20-1	-	TRBJ2-7	CSAGPGGMSEQYF	TGCAGTGCTGGACCAGGGGGGATGAGCGAGCAGTACTTC